This T cell receptor beta chain was recovered during a study of blood T cell repertoires in COVID-19. This CDR3 spans 13 amino acids. From germline, CDR1 is GTSNPN and CDR2 SVGIG (reference sequence). V was pared by 4 bases and J by 7 bases, with 9 bases of the junction left unmatched. The table came from immunoSEQ multiplex PCR; TCRdb's copy has only in-frame clones and leaves some out. This table has around 300,000 clones, 70% to 90% appearing once. This TCR derives from a woman in her twenties or thirties with active or convalescent COVID-19. The chain carries TRBV30 and TRBJ2-7; 8 bases are shared with TRBD2. Specimen: peripheral blood. DNA for the CDR3: TGTGCCTGGAATGACGGGGGGGCGGAAGAGCAGTACTTC. This codes for CAWNDGGAEEQYF.